Listed here are 18 T cell receptor beta chains from one sample, sequenced in a study of CD8 T cells in ankylosing spondylitis. One entry per CDR3 protein, called by TCRdb with MiXCR from the 5' RACE reads. In the table there are 220,000 or so distinct CDR3 sequences, under 12% of which are singletons. Sequenced sample: blood, either unsorted or a sorted T cell fraction (not recorded which). The receptors stem from a male donor with ankylosing spondylitis or in good health (not recorded which).

This clonotype was observed many times. The chain recombines TRBV20-1 with TRBJ1-2; TRBD1 agrees at 7 bases. The CDR3 consists of 15 residues. V lost 5 bases to trimming and J lost 8 bases; unmatched junction nucleotides: 17. Looked up from germline, CDR1 is DFQATT and CDR2 is SNEGSKA (reference sequence). The CDR3: CSAVTLFAGGNGYTF. The CDR3 bases are TGCAGTGCTGTTACCCTTTTCGCAGGGGGAAACGGCTACACCTTC.

The chain is built from TRBV5-1 and TRBJ2-1; TRBD1 is a possible D gene (6 bases). Germline loops: CDR1 SGHRS, CDR2 YFSETQ. With 0 bases removed from V and 2 bases from J, the gap between germline ends came to 12 bases. The CDR3 sequence is 16 residues long. CDR3 bases: TGCGCCAGCAGCTTGGTCGGACAGAAGACCTACAATGAGCAGTTCTTC. Amino acid sequence: CASSLVGQKTYNEQFF.

The genes are TRBV5-1 and TRBJ2-7, with 9 bases aligning to TRBD1. The trim removed 4 bases at V and 5 bases at J, leaving 7 bases unmatched. Germline values: CDR1 SGHRS, CDR2 YFSETQ. The CDR3 covers 14 residues. The chain's CDR3 is CASSPRQGVHEQYF. CDR3 nucleotide sequence: TGCGCCAGCAGCCCAAGACAGGGGGTGCACGAGCAGTACTTC. Combining the CDR3 with reference TRBV5-1 and TRBJ2-7 gives the whole variable domain KAGVTQTPRYLIKTRGQQVTLSCSPISGHRSVSWYQQTPGQGLQFLFEYFSETQRNKGNFPGRFSGRQFSNSRSEMNVSTLELGDSALYLCASSPRQGVHEQYFGPGTRLTVT.

V gene TRBV20-1 combines with J gene TRBJ1-6; D remains ambiguous. Per the germline V gene, CDR1 is DFQATT and CDR2 is SNEGSKA (reference sequence). This CDR3 contains 15 residues. Trimming removed 0 bases at V and 5 bases at J, with 11 bases between. The chain's CDR3 is CSARDRRNNNSPLHF. CDR3 DNA: TGCAGTGCTAGAGACCGGAGGAACAATAATTCACCCCTCCACTTT.

This clonotype showed up many times. This chain uses TRBV7-8 with TRBJ2-1; D might be TRBD1 or TRBD2, each matching 5 bases. The CDR3 runs to 14 residues. V gave up 5 bases and J gave up 7 bases, with 15 bases separating them. The germline gives CDR1 SGHVS, CDR2 FQNEAQ. This chain's CDR3 is CASSTTMGENEQFF. The CDR3 DNA reads as TGTGCCAGCAGCACGACAATGGGGGAAAATGAGCAGTTCTTC.

The gene calls are TRBV28 and TRBJ1-4; D gene uncertain. V gave up 5 bases and J gave up 2 bases, with 9 bases separating them. CDR1 and CDR2 from the germline V gene are MDHEN and SYDVKM. The CDR3 is 14 residues long. CDR3 sequence: CASSPLSTNEKLFF. CDR3 sequence (DNA): TGTGCCAGCAGTCCACTATCGACTAATGAAAAACTGTTTTTT.

This clonotype was seen ten or more times. The chain is built from TRBV6-5 and TRBJ2-3, with D maybe TRBD2 (5 bases). The CDR3 spans 16 residues. V was shortened by 0 bases and J by 4 bases, with 14 bases between the two germline ends. Per germline, CDR1 MNHEY and CDR2 SVGAGI. The CDR3: CASSYSLARVADTQYF. The CDR3 nucleotides read TGTGCCAGCAGTTACTCCCTAGCTAGGGTTGCAGATACGCAGTATTTT.

V gene TRBV5-1 combines with J gene TRBJ1-4; possibly TRBD1 for D (6 bases). Germline CDR1 reads SGHRS; CDR2 reads YFSETQ. Trimming stripped 7 bases from V and 6 bases from J, with 13 bases between. The CDR3 is made up of 13 amino acids. The DNA of the CDR3 is TGCGCCAGCGCAGGCAGGGGAGATGAAAAACTGTTTTTT. As protein: CASAGRGDEKLFF.

The CDR3 DNA reads as TGTGCCAGCAGCTTGGTGTCCAGGGCAGCCATCTACAATGAGCAGTTCTTC. This sequence encodes CASSLVSRAAIYNEQFF. The chain uses TRBV5-8 and TRBJ2-1, with a weak D call TRBD1 (5 bases). The CDR3 has 17 amino acids. V lost 0 bases and J 3 bases, leaving 16 bases between the germline ends. Germline V gene lookup returns CDR1 SGHTS and CDR2 YDEGEE.

This clonotype turned up a few times. The CDR3 DNA sequence: TGCAGTGCTTTTACTAGCGCTGGCACAGATACGCAGTATTTT. It specifies CSAFTSAGTDTQYF. J is TRBJ2-3 and V is TRBV20-1; 7 bases align to TRBD2. With 5 bases clipped from V and 1 base from J, the junction kept 6 bases outside the gene matches. CDR1 and CDR2 (germline): DFQATT, SNEGSKA (reference sequence). The CDR3 length is 14 residues.

This clonotype was counted ten times or more. The V call is TRBV5-1, the J call TRBJ1-1, with D unclear. Germline loops: CDR1 SGHRS, CDR2 YFSETQ. Trimming pared 5 bases from V and 1 base from J, leaving 12 bases between. The CDR3 extends over 14 amino acids. In DNA form, the CDR3 reads TGCGCCAGCAGAGTGGGGTCGGGGAACACTGAAGCTTTCTTT. Protein sequence: CASRVGSGNTEAFF.

Only a few counts were recorded for this clonotype. The rearrangement uses TRBV29-1 and TRBJ2-3; 9 bases are shared with TRBD2. Per the germline V gene, CDR1 is SQVTM and CDR2 is ANQGSEA. V was pared by 0 bases and J by 0 bases, with 7 bases of the junction left unmatched. CDR3 length: 17 residues. Written as DNA, the CDR3 is TGCAGCGTTGAAGATAACAAGCGGGGGGTAAGCACAGATACGCAGTATTTT. This codes for CSVEDNKRGVSTDTQYF.

This clonotype has a handful of counts. This chain connects TRBV3-1 to TRBJ2-2; no firm D call. CDR1 is LGHDT, CDR2 YNNKEL, per germline (reference sequence). CDR3 length: 16 residues. V was cut by 0 bases and J by 1 base, with 9 bases left in between. The CDR3 nucleotides are TGTGCCAGCAGCCAAGAGTCGGAACGGAACACCGGGGAGCTGTTTTTT. This sequence encodes CASSQESERNTGELFF.

This clonotype came up many times. The J gene is TRBJ2-5, the V gene TRBV7-2, with no clear D. The V end was cut by 9 bases, the J end by 3 bases, with 14 bases between. This CDR3 comprises 13 residues. CDR1 and CDR2 (germline): SGHTA, FQGNSA. The CDR3 protein is CASSQHPEETQYF. In nucleotides, the CDR3 is TGTGCCAGTTCCCAACACCCCGAAGAGACCCAGTACTTC.

This chain joins TRBV20-1 and TRBJ2-1; D unresolved. Trimming removed 4 bases from V and 12 bases from J, with 16 bases in between. CDR3 size: 12 residues. The germline gives CDR1 DFQATT, CDR2 SNEGSKA (reference sequence). This CDR3 reads CSATGVGNAQFF. The CDR3 DNA follows: TGCAGTGCTACGGGCGTAGGCAACGCGCAGTTCTTC.

The V and J genes are TRBV7-8 and TRBJ1-2, with D hard to call. Germline assignment: CDR1 SGHVS and CDR2 FQNEAQ. This CDR3 region has 15 residues. Deletions cut 6 bases from V and 3 bases from J, with 17 bases between. CDR3 sequence: CASSLRSGLDYGYTF. The CDR3 DNA reads TGTGCCAGCAGTCTTAGGTCGGGGTTGGACTATGGCTACACCTTC.

CDR3 sequence (DNA): TGTGCCAGCAGTGATTCCGGGACAACCTATGGCTACACCTTC. It specifies CASSDSGTTYGYTF. The gene calls are TRBV27 and TRBJ1-2, with TRBD1 as a possible D gene (6 bases). The CDR3 contains 14 residues. Germline V gene data show CDR1 as MNHEY and CDR2 as SMNVEV (reference sequence). Trimming pared 5 bases from V and 4 bases from J, leaving 14 bases between.

This clonotype has more than one count but fewer than ten. V usage is TRBV5-1 and J usage is TRBJ2-7, with 10 bases fitting TRBD1. From germline, CDR1 is SGHRS and CDR2 YFSETQ. This CDR3 region has 17 residues. Trimming at V came to 5 bases and at J to 0 bases, leaving 11 bases not matched to a gene. The CDR3 DNA reads TGCGCCAGCAGGCGGAGTTCCGGGACAGGGGCCTCCTACGAGCAGTACTTC. It yields the protein CASRRSSGTGASYEQYF.